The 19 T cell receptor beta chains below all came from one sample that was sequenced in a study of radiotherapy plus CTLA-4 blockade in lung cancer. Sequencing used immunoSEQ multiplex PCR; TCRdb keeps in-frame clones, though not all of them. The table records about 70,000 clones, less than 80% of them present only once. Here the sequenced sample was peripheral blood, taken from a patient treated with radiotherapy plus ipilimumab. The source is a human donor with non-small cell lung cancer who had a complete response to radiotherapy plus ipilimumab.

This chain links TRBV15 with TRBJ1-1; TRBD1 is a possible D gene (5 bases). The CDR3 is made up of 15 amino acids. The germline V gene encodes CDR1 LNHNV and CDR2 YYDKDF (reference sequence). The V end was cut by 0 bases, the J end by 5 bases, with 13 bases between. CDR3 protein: CATSRDRGGGTEAFF. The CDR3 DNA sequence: TGTGCCACCAGCAGAGATAGGGGTGGGGGAACTGAAGCTTTCTTT.

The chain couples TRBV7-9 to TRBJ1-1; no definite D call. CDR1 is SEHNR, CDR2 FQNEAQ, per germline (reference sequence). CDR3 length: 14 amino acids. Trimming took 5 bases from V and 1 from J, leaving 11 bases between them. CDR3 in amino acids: CASSQASENTEAFF. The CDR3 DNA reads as TGTGCCAGCAGCCAAGCCTCAGAGAACACTGAAGCTTTCTTT.

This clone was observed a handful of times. The DNA of the CDR3 is TGTGCCTGGAGTGTAATAATTAGGGGGAACTATGGCTACACCTTC. Translated, it gives CAWSVIIRGNYGYTF. This chain connects TRBV30 to TRBJ1-2, with a possible D match to TRBD1 (6 bases). Germline CDR1 is GTSNPN and CDR2 is SVGIG (reference sequence). V dropped 0 bases and J dropped 2 bases, with 13 bases sitting between them. The CDR3 is 15 residues long.

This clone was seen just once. The CDR3 coding sequence is TGCGCCAGCAGCTCGGACACCCAAGAGACCCAGTACTTC. This gives the protein CASSSDTQETQYF. The gene calls are TRBV5-1 and TRBJ2-5; possibly TRBD1 for D (5 bases). The V and J ends lost 3 bases and 1 base respectively, with 7 bases between them. From germline, CDR1 is SGHRS and CDR2 YFSETQ. The CDR3 runs 13 residues.

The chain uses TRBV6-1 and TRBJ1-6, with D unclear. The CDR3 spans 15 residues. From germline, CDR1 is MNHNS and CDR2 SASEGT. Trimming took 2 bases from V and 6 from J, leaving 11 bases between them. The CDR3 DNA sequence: TGTGCCAGCAGTGAACGTGGTACGGGTAATTCACCCCTCCACTTT. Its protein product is CASSERGTGNSPLHF.

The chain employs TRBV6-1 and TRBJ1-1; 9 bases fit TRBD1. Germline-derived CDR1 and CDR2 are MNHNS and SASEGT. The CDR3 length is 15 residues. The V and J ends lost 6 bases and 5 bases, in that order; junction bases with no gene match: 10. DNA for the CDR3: TGTGCCAGCAGGGACCACAGGGGGCTGAGAACTGAAGCTTTCTTT. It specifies CASRDHRGLRTEAFF.

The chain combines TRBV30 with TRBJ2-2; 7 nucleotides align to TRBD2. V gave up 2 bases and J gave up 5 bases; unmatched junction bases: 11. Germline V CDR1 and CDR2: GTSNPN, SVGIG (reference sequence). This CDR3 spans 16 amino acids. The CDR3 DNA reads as TGTGCCTGGAGTTCTTCCCGACTAGCCGGGACCGGGGAGCTGTTTTTT. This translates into CAWSSSRLAGTGELFF.

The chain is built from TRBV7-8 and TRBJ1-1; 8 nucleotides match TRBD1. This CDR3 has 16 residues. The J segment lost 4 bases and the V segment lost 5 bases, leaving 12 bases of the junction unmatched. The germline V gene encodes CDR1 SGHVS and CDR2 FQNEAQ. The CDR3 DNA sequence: TGTGCCAGCAGCCCTAGGGGCACAGGGGGGCTCACTGAAGCTTTCTTT. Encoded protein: CASSPRGTGGLTEAFF.

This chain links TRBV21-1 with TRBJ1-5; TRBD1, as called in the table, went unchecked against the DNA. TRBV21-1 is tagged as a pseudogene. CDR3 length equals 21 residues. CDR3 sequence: CASSKEGRTGRGVYSNQPQHF. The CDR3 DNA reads TGTGCCAGCAGCAAAGAAGGTCGGACAGGGAGAGGGGTATATAGCAATCAGCCCCAGCATTTT.

In DNA, the CDR3 is TGCGCCAGCAGCCAAGACCGGGCGACAGGTTATAATTCACCCCTCCACTTT. This codes for CASSQDRATGYNSPLHF. The gene calls are TRBV4-3 and TRBJ1-6; D perhaps matches TRBD1 (6 bases). Germline V CDR1 and CDR2: LGHNA, YSLEER. V lost 0 bases, J lost 4 bases, and 13 bases lay in between. The CDR3 has 17 residues.

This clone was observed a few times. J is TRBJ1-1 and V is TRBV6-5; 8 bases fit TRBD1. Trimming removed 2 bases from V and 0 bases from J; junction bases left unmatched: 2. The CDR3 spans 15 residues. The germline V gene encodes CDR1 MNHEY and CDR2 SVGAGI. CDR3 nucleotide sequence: TGTGCCAGCAGTTACCGACAGGGGCTGAACACTGAAGCTTTCTTT. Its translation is CASSYRQGLNTEAFF.

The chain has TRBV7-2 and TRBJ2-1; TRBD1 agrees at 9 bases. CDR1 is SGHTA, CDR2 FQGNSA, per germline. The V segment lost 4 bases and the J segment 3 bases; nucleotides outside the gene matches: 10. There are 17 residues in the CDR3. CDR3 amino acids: CASSYPMTGQGYNEQFF. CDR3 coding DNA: TGTGCCAGCAGCTACCCGATGACGGGACAGGGCTACAATGAGCAGTTCTTC.

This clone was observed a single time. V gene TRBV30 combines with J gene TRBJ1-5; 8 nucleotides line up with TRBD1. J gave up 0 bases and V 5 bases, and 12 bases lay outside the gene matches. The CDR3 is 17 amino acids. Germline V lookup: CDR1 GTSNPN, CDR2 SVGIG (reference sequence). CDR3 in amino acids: CAWGGARGPYSNQPQHF. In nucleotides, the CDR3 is TGTGCCTGGGGTGGGGCCAGGGGGCCGTATAGCAATCAGCCCCAGCATTTT.

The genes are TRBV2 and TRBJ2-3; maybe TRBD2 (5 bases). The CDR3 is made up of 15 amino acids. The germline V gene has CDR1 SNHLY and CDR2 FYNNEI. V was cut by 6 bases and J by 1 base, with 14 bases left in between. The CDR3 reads CASRREQLRTDTQYF. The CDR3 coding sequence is TGTGCCAGCAGAAGGGAGCAGCTGCGCACAGATACGCAGTATTTT.

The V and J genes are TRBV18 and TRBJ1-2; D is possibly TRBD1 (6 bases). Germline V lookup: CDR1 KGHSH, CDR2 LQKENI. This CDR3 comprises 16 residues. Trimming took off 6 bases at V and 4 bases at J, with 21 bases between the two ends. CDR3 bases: TGTGCCAGCTCCGCCTCCGGGACACCCACGGGCTATGGCTACACCTTC. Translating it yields CASSASGTPTGYGYTF.

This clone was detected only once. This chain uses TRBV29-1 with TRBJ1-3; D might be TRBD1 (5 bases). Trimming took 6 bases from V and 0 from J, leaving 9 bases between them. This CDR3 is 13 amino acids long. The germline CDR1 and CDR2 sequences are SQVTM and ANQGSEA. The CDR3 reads CSVRVVSGNTIYF. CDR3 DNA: TGCAGCGTCAGGGTTGTCTCTGGAAACACCATATATTTT. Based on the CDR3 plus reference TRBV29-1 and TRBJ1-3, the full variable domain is SAVISQKPSRDICQRGTSLTIQCQVDSQVTMMFWYRQQPGQSLTLIATANQGSEATYESGFVIDKFPISRPNLTFSTLTVSNMSPEDSSIYLCSVRVVSGNTIYFGEGSWLTVV.

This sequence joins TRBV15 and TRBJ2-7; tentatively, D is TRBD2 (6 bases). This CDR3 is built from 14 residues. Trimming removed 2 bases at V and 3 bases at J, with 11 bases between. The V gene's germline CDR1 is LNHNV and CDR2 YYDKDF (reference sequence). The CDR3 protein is CATSRTREDYEQYF. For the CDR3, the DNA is TGTGCCACCAGCAGAACCAGGGAGGACTACGAGCAGTACTTC.

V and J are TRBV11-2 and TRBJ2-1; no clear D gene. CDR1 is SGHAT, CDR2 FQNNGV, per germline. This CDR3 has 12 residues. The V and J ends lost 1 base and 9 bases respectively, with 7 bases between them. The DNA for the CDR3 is TGTGCCAGCAGCTTAGCCAGCCCTGAGCAGTTCTTC. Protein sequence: CASSLASPEQFF. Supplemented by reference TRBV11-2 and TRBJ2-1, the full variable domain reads EAGVAQSPRYKIIEKRQSVAFWCNPISGHATLYWYQQILGQGPKLLIQFQNNGVVDDSQLPKDRFSAERLKGVDSTLKIQPAKLEDSAVYLCASSLASPEQFFGPGTRLTVL.

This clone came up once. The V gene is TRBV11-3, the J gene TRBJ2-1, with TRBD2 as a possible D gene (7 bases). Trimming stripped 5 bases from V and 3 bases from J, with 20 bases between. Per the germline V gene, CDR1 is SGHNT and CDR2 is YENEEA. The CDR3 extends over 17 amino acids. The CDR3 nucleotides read TGTGCCAGCAGCCGCGGGATGGCGGGGGCCCACTACAATGAGCAGTTCTTC. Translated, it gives CASSRGMAGAHYNEQFF.